One sample yielded the 10 T cell receptor beta chains listed below, sequenced in a study of cytomegalovirus exposure and HLA in healthy donors. PCR amplification relied on 60 Vbeta primers (plus 13 Jbeta primers). Sequencing used immunoSEQ multiplex PCR; TCRdb keeps in-frame clones, though not all of them. The table includes about 120,000 clones, roughly three quarters detected once. Sequenced input: PBMCs. The receptors were gathered from a man aged 25 to 40 in good health and CMV-seropositive.

In this sample, this clone turned up a few times. The chain has TRBV29-1 and TRBJ2-7, with TRBD1 identical over 7 bases. The trim removed 7 bases at V and 2 bases at J, leaving 14 bases unmatched. Germline CDR1 SQVTM, CDR2 ANQGSEA. This CDR3 is 15 amino acids long. CDR3 DNA sequence: TGCAGCGCCCAAACGGCCGGGACAGAGACCTACGAGCAGTACTTC. Protein: CSAQTAGTETYEQYF.

A single count supports this clone. This chain uses TRBV6-5 with TRBJ1-5, with D perhaps matching TRBD1 (6 bases). The CDR3 spans 15 residues. Trimming took off 5 bases at V and 0 bases at J, with 11 bases between the two ends. CDR1 and CDR2 (germline): MNHEY, SVGAGI. The CDR3 is CASSRTVYSNQPQHF. The CDR3 coding sequence is TGTGCCAGCAGTCGGACAGTTTATAGCAATCAGCCCCAGCATTTT.

Only a few counts were recorded for this clone. V and J are TRBV5-6 and TRBJ2-5; TRBD1 matches at 9 bases. The length of the CDR3 is 13 residues. CDR1 and CDR2 (germline): SGHDT, YYEEEE. Trimming cost V 4 bases and J 4 bases; bases outside gene matches: 2. The CDR3 nucleotides are TGTGCCAGCAGCCTGGACAGGGGAGAGACCCAGTACTTC. It translates to CASSLDRGETQYF.

This chain joins TRBV7-2 and TRBJ2-3, with 9 nucleotides matching TRBD2. This CDR3 contains 13 residues. V gave up 3 bases and J gave up 8 bases; unmatched junction bases: 3. The V gene's germline CDR1 is SGHTA and CDR2 FQGNSA. The CDR3 region is CASSFGTSRTQYF. The CDR3 region has the DNA TGTGCCAGCAGCTTCGGGACTAGCCGTACGCAGTATTTT.

The chain joins TRBV11-3 to TRBJ2-2; 7 bases are shared with TRBD2. The CDR3 extends over 16 amino acids. Losses at the gene ends were 3 bases for V and 0 bases for J; bases not matched to a gene: 4. The germline V gene encodes CDR1 SGHNT and CDR2 YENEEA. The CDR3 region is CASSLSSGTNTGELFF. The CDR3 DNA sequence: TGTGCCAGCAGCTTGTCTAGCGGAACGAACACCGGGGAGCTGTTTTTT. The whole variable domain, filled in from reference TRBV11-3 and TRBJ2-2, reads EAGVVQSPRYKIIEKKQPVAFWCNPISGHNTLYWYLQNLGQGPELLIRYENEEAVDDSQLPKDRFSAERLKGVDSTLKIQPAELGDSAVYLCASSLSSGTNTGELFFGEGSRLTVL.

V usage is TRBV4-2 and J usage is TRBJ2-7; 7 bases are shared with TRBD2. The CDR3 length is 14 residues. J gave up 2 bases and V 0 bases, and 1 base lay outside the gene matches. Per the germline V gene, CDR1 is LGHNA and CDR2 is YNFKEQ. For the CDR3, the DNA is TGTGCCAGCAGCCAAGAGCTAGCGGCCTACGAGCAGTACTTC. This sequence encodes CASSQELAAYEQYF.

V usage is TRBV19 and J usage is TRBJ2-1, with D possibly being TRBD1 (5 bases). The CDR3 extends over 14 amino acids. V shed 5 bases and J shed 9 bases, with 17 bases lying between them. CDR1 and CDR2 from the germline V gene are LNHDA and SQIVND (reference sequence). The CDR3 protein is CASSPSSTDIEQFF. The CDR3 nucleotides are TGTGCCAGTAGTCCGTCGTCTACGGACATTGAGCAGTTCTTC.

The chain couples TRBV7-2 to TRBJ1-2, with a possible D match to TRBD1 (6 bases). The CDR3 is 16 amino acids. Germline V CDR1 and CDR2: SGHTA, FQGNSA. Trimming took off 5 bases at V and 1 base at J, with 17 bases between the two ends. DNA for the CDR3: TGTGCCAGCAGCCACCGGATTGGGGGCGATAACTATGGCTACACCTTC. Its translation: CASSHRIGGDNYGYTF.

This sequence joins TRBV19 and TRBJ1-1; a weak D match, TRBD1 (5 bases). V was cut by 3 bases and J by 3 bases, with 11 bases left in between. CDR3 length: 14 residues. In germline, CDR1 is LNHDA, CDR2 SQIVND (reference sequence). The CDR3 DNA is TGTGCCAGTAGTATTCAGGGCTTGGACACTGAAGCTTTCTTT. Amino acid sequence: CASSIQGLDTEAFF.

This clone was detected once. The rearrangement links TRBV15 to TRBJ1-3; possibly TRBD1 for D (6 bases). The V gene lost 0 bases and the J gene lost 2 bases, with 8 bases spanning the gap. This CDR3 has 15 amino acids. Per germline, CDR1 LNHNV and CDR2 YYDKDF (reference sequence). CDR3 protein: CATSRDQGPGNTIYF. CDR3 nucleotides: TGTGCCACCAGCAGAGATCAGGGGCCTGGAAACACCATATATTTT.